This TCR beta chain was found in a study of cytomegalovirus exposure and HLA in healthy donors. The primer mix had 60 Vbeta and 13 Jbeta primers. TCRdb keeps only in-frame clones here, not all; method: immunoSEQ multiplex PCR. The table has under 150,000 clones, 81% seen once. This CDR3 contains 17 residues. The germline V and J ends were trimmed by 3 bases and 2 bases, with 19 bases remaining between them. Note on this clone: As yet, its antigen is unknown.

Study results and limitations: Most sequenced TCRs were rare (though some public TCRs occurred in many donors). The authors enumerated 180 or so TCR beta chains as linked to cytomegalovirus.

This TCR was sampled from a young woman in good health and CMV-seronegative. The chain is built from TRBV5-3 and TRBJ2-3; possibly TRBD2 for D (6 bases). TRBV5-3 counts as an open reading frame of uncertain function. Sequenced input: PBMCs. The CDR3 reads CARSSLARDRDTDTQYF. For the CDR3, the DNA is TGTGCCAGAAGCTCCCTAGCGAGAGACAGAGACACAGATACGCAGTATTTT.